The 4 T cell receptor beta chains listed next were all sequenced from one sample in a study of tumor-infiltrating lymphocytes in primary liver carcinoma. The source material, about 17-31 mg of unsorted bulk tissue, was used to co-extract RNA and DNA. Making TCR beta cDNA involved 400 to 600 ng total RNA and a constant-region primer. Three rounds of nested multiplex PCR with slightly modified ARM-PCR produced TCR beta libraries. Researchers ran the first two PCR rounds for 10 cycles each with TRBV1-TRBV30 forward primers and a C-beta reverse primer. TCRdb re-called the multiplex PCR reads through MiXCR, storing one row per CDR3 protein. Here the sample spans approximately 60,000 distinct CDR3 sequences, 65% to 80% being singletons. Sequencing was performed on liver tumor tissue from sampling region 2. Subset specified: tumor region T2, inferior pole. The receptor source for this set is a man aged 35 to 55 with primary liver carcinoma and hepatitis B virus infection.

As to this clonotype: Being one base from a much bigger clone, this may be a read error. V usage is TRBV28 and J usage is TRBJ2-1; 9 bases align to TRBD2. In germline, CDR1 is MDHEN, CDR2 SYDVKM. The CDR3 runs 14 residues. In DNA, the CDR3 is TGTGCCAGCAGGGATAGCGGGGGCTACAATGTGCAGTTCTTC. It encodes CASRDSGGYNVQFF.

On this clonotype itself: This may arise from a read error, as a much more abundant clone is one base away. CDR3 sequence reads: CASSPENMGHEELFF. The CDR3 bases are TGCGCCAGCAGCCCAGAGAACATGGGTCACGAGGAGCTGTTTTTT. The chain recombines TRBV5-1 with TRBJ2-2; D gene unclear. This CDR3 has 15 residues. The germline CDR1 and CDR2 sequences are SGHRS and YFSETQ. V was cut by 4 bases and J by 10 bases, with 20 bases left in between.

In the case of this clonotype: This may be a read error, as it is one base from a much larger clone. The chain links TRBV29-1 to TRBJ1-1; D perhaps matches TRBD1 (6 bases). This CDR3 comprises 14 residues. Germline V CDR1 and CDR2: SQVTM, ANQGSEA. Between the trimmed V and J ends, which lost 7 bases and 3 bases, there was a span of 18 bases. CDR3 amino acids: CSGRREGEDTEAFF. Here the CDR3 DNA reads TGCAGCGGCCGCCGGGAGGGGGAGGACACTGAAGCTTTCTTT.

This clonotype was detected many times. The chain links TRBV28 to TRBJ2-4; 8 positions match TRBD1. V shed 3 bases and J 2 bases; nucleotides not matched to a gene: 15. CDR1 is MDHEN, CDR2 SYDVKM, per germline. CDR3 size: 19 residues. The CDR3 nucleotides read TGTGCCAGCAGTTTTGTCTATGGGTGGCAGGGGGCACCCAAAAACATTCAGTACTTC. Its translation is CASSFVYGWQGAPKNIQYF.